This TCR beta chain was found in a study of T-cell memory formation after mild COVID-19 (dated by TCRdb to the early 2020s). In terms of the full investigation: TCR sequence clusters from the two donors were found to be largely donor specific. In two donors, T-cell clones that expanded and contracted after mild COVID-19 were followed by sequencing TCRalpha and TCRbeta repertoires longitudinally. The cohort was made up of two young adult volunteers, one female and one male, who were previously healthy.

Sequencer: Illumina NovaSeq 6000. TCRalpha and TCRbeta cDNA libraries were constructed by 5'RACE with constant-segment primers, with sample barcodes and unique molecular identifiers being introduced. Trizol reagent was used to extract RNA from every sample. Libraries were amplified in two PCR steps, with a second sample barcode and Illumina TruSeq adapters added in the second step. Sequencing of the libraries was done on an Illumina NovaSeq, producing 2 x 150 bp paired-end reads. Per the original workflow: With migec v1.2.7, reads were demultiplexed and then collapsed into UMI-guided consensus sequences. Using mixcr v2.1.11, UMI consensuses were aligned to TRA and TRB V and J templates and then assembled into clonotypes. Clonotypes were classified as expanded or contracted when called significant by both edgeR and NoisET, with noise models trained on biological replicates. For edgeR calls, a false discovery rate-adjusted p below 0.01 and a log2 fold-change threshold of 1 were applied. As an exploratory analysis of dynamics, max-normalized trajectories of the 1000 most abundant clonotypes were examined with PCA combined with hierarchical clustering. Separately sequenced CD4+ and CD8+ repertoires were used to assign the CD4 or CD8 phenotype of responding clones. In-frame beta chains were kept once TCRdb had trimmed the public reads at Q25 with fastp and called clones with MiXCR. Each CDR3 protein gets just one entry, which takes the most common genes and DNA from the rows behind it. What appears here as the V and J calls and clone size reflects TCRdb's work, not the paper's. The sample includes fewer than 250,000 distinct CDR3 sequences, with over 9.5% observed a single time. The leading ten clones occupy 2.5% to 3.5% of the sample.

The paper's findings and limits, for the study overall: SARS-CoV-2 specificity of the second-wave clones peaking on day 37 was not confirmed. Some responding clones were detected in pre-infection memory, which suggested that pre-existing cross-reactive memory T cells had joined the SARS-CoV-2 response. The study included only two mild cases, and larger cohorts that include severe cases with pre-infection samples were judged to be necessary. Clones contracting from day 15 to 85 had balanced CD4/CD8 phenotypes, while a second wave expanding from day 15 to 37 was biased towards CD4+. Contracting CD4+ clones appeared mostly in the CM and EM memory subsets, whereas CD8+ clones were enriched in EMRA.

PBMCs were isolated by Ficoll-Paque density gradient centrifugation. Trimming takes 4 bases off V and 0 bases off J; junction bases not matched to a gene: 8. CDR1 and CDR2 are drawn from the germline V gene: SGHRS, YFSETQ. The cysteine opens and the phenylalanine closes a CDR3 of 17 amino acids. Here the CDR3 DNA is all that survives: 51 bases in frame from base 1. Concerning this clonotype itself: Its antigen target is currently unknown. No base qualities exist here, and no much larger clone lies one base off it.

Here the chain combines TRBV5-1 and TRBJ2-5; TRBD1 agrees with 11 junctional bases. Sequenced sample: PBMCs or a T cell subset sorted from them (not recorded which). The TCR sequence derives from a man younger than 30 who had mild COVID-19 (a few samples of this study predate the infection). The sample titles of this study are shuffled in the database, so cell type and time point are left out; the donor was told from shared clones. The CDR3 has the sequence CASSIGTGGSYQETQYF. The DNA sequence is TGCGCCAGCAGCATCGGGACAGGGGGATCGTACCAAGAGACCCAGTACTTC.